The 24 T cell receptor beta chains below were found in one sample sequenced in a study of T cell clonotyping in hematopoietic cell transplantation (dated by TCRdb to the early 2020s). The time point label, as the study defines it: recipient sample about 28 days before transplant, after cytoreduction. The library was prepared using the immunoSEQ multiplex PCR assay. Here the immuneACCESS table is served through TCRdb, limited to in-frame sequences with V and J called. Missing clones are a known gap in these copies; in checked studies unresolved V genes cover under half, and the rest lacks a known reason. For this sample there are tens of thousands of clones; approximately 95% appear just once. Under 2% of the sample goes to the ten largest clones. The sequenced sample was peripheral blood mononuclear cells, obtained before stem cell transplant. The origin of the receptors is a woman aged 45-60 years with acute myeloid leukemia. Some clones in this sample may be carry-over from other donors' samples.

The V and J genes are TRBV11-2 and TRBJ2-3, with 14 bases identical to TRBD2. The V gene end was trimmed by 4 bases and the J gene end by 4 bases; junction bases not matched to a gene: 1. Germline-derived CDR1 and CDR2 are SGHAT and FQNNGV. CDR3 length: 15 residues. Here the CDR3 reads CASSWGLAGADTQYF. The CDR3, as DNA: TGTGCCAGCAGCTGGGGACTAGCGGGAGCAGATACGCAGTATTTT.

The rearrangement joins TRBV7-6 to TRBJ2-5, with 8 bases lining up with TRBD2. The CDR3 contains 12 residues. Germline V gene data show CDR1 as SGHVS and CDR2 as FNYEAQ. Losses at the gene ends were 6 bases for V and 12 bases for J; bases not matched to a gene: 9. The CDR3 region has the DNA TGTGCCAGCAGGGGAACTAGCGGAGTGGAGTACTTC. Translating gives CASRGTSGVEYF.

The chain joins TRBV7-9 to TRBJ1-1; D is uncertain. The CDR3 has 13 amino acids. V lost 1 base and J 2 bases, leaving 5 bases between the germline ends. CDR1 and CDR2 from the germline V gene are SEHNR and FQNEAQ (reference sequence). In DNA form, the CDR3 reads TGTGCCAGCAGCTTAGACCATAACACTGAAGCTTTCTTT. Translated: CASSLDHNTEAFF.

The rearrangement uses TRBV6-6 and TRBJ2-5; D may be TRBD1 (5 bases). The CDR3 runs 12 residues. CDR1 is MNHNY, CDR2 SVGAGI, per germline (reference sequence). Between the trimmed V and J ends, which lost 7 bases and 4 bases, there was a span of 10 bases. Written as DNA, the CDR3 is TGTGCCAGCAATGGGGCGGCAGAGACCCAGTACTTC. It translates to CASNGAAETQYF.

V and J are TRBV28 and TRBJ1-6; D may be TRBD1 (5 bases). The CDR3 consists of 14 residues. V dropped 6 bases and J dropped 7 bases, with 13 bases sitting between them. Germline V lookup: CDR1 MDHEN, CDR2 SYDVKM. DNA of the CDR3: TGTGCCAGCAGGATGGGGGGGGAGAATTCACCCCTCCACTTT. This gives the protein CASRMGGENSPLHF.

This chain connects TRBV28 to TRBJ1-1, with 7 bases fitting TRBD1. The CDR3 runs 15 residues. Trimming removed 3 bases from V and 0 bases from J; junction bases left unmatched: 4. Germline CDR1 reads MDHEN; CDR2 reads SYDVKM. CDR3 in amino acids: CASSLGTALNTEAFF. CDR3 sequence (DNA): TGTGCCAGCAGTTTGGGGACAGCGCTGAACACTGAAGCTTTCTTT. Supplemented by reference TRBV28 and TRBJ1-1, the full variable domain reads DVKVTQSSRYLVKRTGEKVFLECVQDMDHENMFWYRQDPGLGLRLIYFSYDVKMKEKGDIPEGYSVSREKKERFSLILESASTNQTSMYLCASSLGTALNTEAFFGQGTRLTVV.

V usage is TRBV29-1 and J usage is TRBJ1-1; D gene uncertain. V dropped 5 bases and J dropped 0 bases, with 10 bases sitting between them. The length of the CDR3 is 13 residues. Germline CDR1 SQVTM, CDR2 ANQGSEA. For the CDR3, the DNA is TGCAGCGTTCAGCCACGTCTGAACACTGAAGCTTTCTTT. Protein product: CSVQPRLNTEAFF.

The V call is TRBV2, the J call TRBJ2-5; 13 bases fit TRBD2. The V gene's germline CDR1 is SNHLY and CDR2 FYNNEI. V lost 6 bases and J lost 5; bases outside the gene matches: 3. The CDR3 contains 14 residues. The CDR3 coding sequence is TGTGCCAGCAGGGGGGGACTAGCGGGGGAGACCCAGTACTTC. Translating gives CASRGGLAGETQYF.

This rearrangement joins TRBV27 to TRBJ2-1, with 7 bases identical to TRBD1. The germline V gene has CDR1 MNHEY and CDR2 SMNVEV (reference sequence). This CDR3 has 14 residues. Losses at the gene ends were 11 bases for V and 5 bases for J; bases not matched to a gene: 12. The CDR3 protein is CAVGNRGFNNEQFF. CDR3 coding DNA: TGTGCCGTCGGTAACAGGGGATTTAACAATGAGCAGTTCTTC.

This chain connects TRBV5-1 to TRBJ2-1; the match to TRBD1 covers 7 bases. The length of the CDR3 is 14 residues. The V gene's germline CDR1 is SGHRS and CDR2 YFSETQ. J lost 6 bases, V lost 3 bases, and 6 bases had no gene match. CDR3 amino acids: CASSWDSDFNEQFF. The CDR3 coding sequence is TGCGCCAGCAGCTGGGACAGCGATTTCAATGAGCAGTTCTTC.

The CDR3 DNA follows: TGTGCCAGCAGTTTAGGACAGGTGAACACCGGGGAGCTGTTTTTT. Translating gives CASSLGQVNTGELFF. The chain employs TRBV27 and TRBJ2-2; 7 nucleotides line up with TRBD1. The length of the CDR3 is 15 residues. The junction had 1 base not matched to a gene; V was cut back by 2 bases and J by 1 base. Germline V gene data show CDR1 as MNHEY and CDR2 as SMNVEV (reference sequence).

The chain combines TRBV28 with TRBJ2-2; D is perhaps TRBD1 or TRBD2 (5 bases each). Per the germline V gene, CDR1 is MDHEN and CDR2 is SYDVKM. V was shortened by 2 bases and J by 7 bases, with 17 bases between the two germline ends. CDR3 length equals 16 residues. CDR3 region: CASSLTPVGRYGELFF. The CDR3 DNA is TGTGCCAGCAGTTTAACCCCGGTGGGACGGTACGGGGAGCTGTTTTTT. Supplemented by reference TRBV28 and TRBJ2-2, the full variable domain reads DVKVTQSSRYLVKRTGEKVFLECVQDMDHENMFWYRQDPGLGLRLIYFSYDVKMKEKGDIPEGYSVSREKKERFSLILESASTNQTSMYLCASSLTPVGRYGELFFGEGSRLTVL.

The CDR3 nucleotides are TGTGCCAGCAGCCGAGGGTTGAATGAGCAGTTCTTC. Protein sequence: CASSRGLNEQFF. The V gene is TRBV14, the J gene TRBJ2-1; a weak D match, TRBD2 (5 bases). V dropped 4 bases and J dropped 7 bases, with 8 bases sitting between them. The CDR3 has 12 residues. Germline loops: CDR1 SGHDN, CDR2 FVKESK.

A note on this clone: At one boundary the junction diverges from the germline segment, which might be a read error. The chain is built from TRBV19 and TRBJ2-2; 10 bases are shared with TRBD2. Germline V lookup: CDR1 LNHDA, CDR2 SQIVND (reference sequence). The CDR3 covers 14 residues. This CDR3 is CASSGLANTGELFF. The CDR3, as DNA: TGTGCCAGCTCGGGACTAGCGAATACCGGGGAGCTGTTTTTT.

This clone has a single count. The J gene is TRBJ2-7, the V gene TRBV18, with 8 bases matching TRBD2. The CDR3 extends over 17 amino acids. Germline assignment: CDR1 KGHSH and CDR2 LQKENI. V lost 3 bases to trimming and J lost 0 bases; unmatched junction nucleotides: 10. The CDR3 spells CASSPGLGTLSSYEQYF. The CDR3 DNA reads TGTGCCAGCTCACCGGGACTAGGCACCCTTAGCTCCTACGAGCAGTACTTC.

The V call is TRBV5-1, the J call TRBJ2-3; 8 bases map to TRBD1. The CDR3 spans 16 residues. Germline assignment: CDR1 SGHRS and CDR2 YFSETQ. J was trimmed by 4 bases and V by 4 bases; bases with no gene match: 11. CDR3 coding DNA: TGCGCCAGCAGCCCCCGGGCCCAGGGGGCTTCAGATACGCAGTATTTT. Translated: CASSPRAQGASDTQYF.

The chain couples TRBV2 to TRBJ1-4, with D perhaps matching TRBD1 (6 bases). This CDR3 is 15 amino acids long. Germline V CDR1 and CDR2: SNHLY, FYNNEI. Trimming pared 2 bases from V and 0 bases from J, leaving 7 bases between. The DNA for the CDR3 is TGTGCCAGCAGTGAAAGGACAGCAACTAATGAAAAACTGTTTTTT. This encodes CASSERTATNEKLFF.

The chain combines TRBV30 with TRBJ1-1; 7 bases align to TRBD1. Germline V gene sequence: CDR1 GTSNPN, CDR2 SVGIG (reference sequence). This CDR3 comprises 14 residues. The V gene end was trimmed by 0 bases and the J gene end by 10 bases; junction bases not matched to a gene: 11. The CDR3 region is CAWSVQGRGRVAFF. DNA for the CDR3: TGTGCCTGGAGTGTACAGGGGAGGGGTAGGGTAGCTTTCTTT.

The rearrangement links TRBV29-1 to TRBJ1-4; D possibly corresponds to TRBD1 (5 bases). The CDR3 totals 12 residues. V was trimmed by 7 bases and J by 13 bases, leaving 19 bases between them. Germline CDR1 is SQVTM and CDR2 is ANQGSEA. CDR3 sequence: CSAAGVGNLLFF. As DNA, the CDR3 is TGCAGCGCCGCGGGGGTAGGGAATTTACTGTTTTTT.

V is TRBV6-6 and J is TRBJ1-1, with TRBD1 as a possible D gene (5 bases). This CDR3 spans 13 amino acids. The V and J ends lost 2 bases and 4 bases respectively, with 8 bases between them. Germline V gives CDR1 MNHNY, CDR2 SVGAGI (reference sequence). CDR3 region: CASSYADSTEAFF. In nucleotides, the CDR3 is TGTGCCAGCAGTTACGCCGACAGCACTGAAGCTTTCTTT.

The chain has TRBV5-1 and TRBJ1-5, with 8 bases that match TRBD1. V trimming: 2 bases; J trimming: 4 bases; junction bases outside the gene matches: 2. Looked up from germline, CDR1 is SGHRS and CDR2 is YFSETQ. This CDR3 contains 14 residues. The CDR3 here is CASSLDRGNQPQHF. The CDR3 DNA follows: TGCGCCAGCAGCTTAGACAGGGGAAATCAGCCCCAGCATTTT.

The rearrangement links TRBV4-1 to TRBJ2-1; D unresolved. The CDR3 is 15 residues long. Germline-derived CDR1 and CDR2 are MGHRA and YSYEKL. The ends were cut back, 1 base at V and 2 bases at J, with 9 bases in the middle. The CDR3: CASSQVGVAYNEQFF. The CDR3 nucleotides are TGCGCCAGCAGCCAAGTAGGAGTCGCCTACAATGAGCAGTTCTTC.

This chain joins TRBV6-5 and TRBJ2-2; tentatively, D is TRBD1 (5 bases). The ends were cut back, 0 bases at V and 6 bases at J, with 8 bases in the middle. Looked up from germline, CDR1 is MNHEY and CDR2 is SVGAGI. CDR3 size: 14 residues. The CDR3 reads CASSYSEGAGELFF. The CDR3 DNA is TGTGCCAGCAGTTACTCGGAAGGGGCCGGGGAGCTGTTTTTT.

This rearrangement joins TRBV6-5 to TRBJ2-6, with D tentatively TRBD1 or TRBD2 (5 bases each). This CDR3 contains 16 residues. Germline-derived CDR1 and CDR2 are MNHEY and SVGAGI. V was cut by 2 bases and J by 4 bases, with 12 bases left in between. Here the CDR3 reads CASSYVGDTGANVLTF. CDR3 in DNA: TGTGCCAGCAGTTACGTGGGGGATACAGGGGCCAACGTCCTGACTTTC.